This TCR beta chain comes out of a study of cytomegalovirus exposure and HLA in healthy donors. Profiled with immunoSEQ multiplex PCR; TCRdb holds only in-frame clones, not every one. Of over 200,000 clones in the sample, roughly 90% were seen once. The germline gives CDR1 SNHLY, CDR2 FYNNEI. The CDR3 sequence is 16 residues long. V lost 6 bases to trimming and J lost 1 base; unmatched junction nucleotides: 10. Sequences were obtained from PBMCs. The rearrangement joins TRBV2 to TRBJ1-1; TRBD1 matches at 8 bases. The receptor was derived from a woman in her late teens or twenties in good health and CMV-seronegative. Here the CDR3 reads CASRGYGQGTNTEAFF. The CDR3 DNA reads as TGTGCCAGCAGGGGGTATGGACAGGGTACGAACACTGAAGCTTTCTTT.